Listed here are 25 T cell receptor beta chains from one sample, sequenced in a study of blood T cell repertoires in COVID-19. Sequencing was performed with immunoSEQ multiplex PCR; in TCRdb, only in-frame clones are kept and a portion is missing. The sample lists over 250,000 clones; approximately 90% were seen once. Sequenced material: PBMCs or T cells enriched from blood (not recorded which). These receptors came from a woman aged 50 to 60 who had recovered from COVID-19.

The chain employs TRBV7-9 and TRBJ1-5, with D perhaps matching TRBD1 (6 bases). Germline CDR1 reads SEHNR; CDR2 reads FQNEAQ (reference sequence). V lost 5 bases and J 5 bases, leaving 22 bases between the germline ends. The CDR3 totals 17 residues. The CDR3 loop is CASSNSQGSLLHQPQHF. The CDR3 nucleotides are TGTGCCAGCAGCAATTCACAGGGTTCCCTGTTGCATCAGCCCCAGCATTTT.

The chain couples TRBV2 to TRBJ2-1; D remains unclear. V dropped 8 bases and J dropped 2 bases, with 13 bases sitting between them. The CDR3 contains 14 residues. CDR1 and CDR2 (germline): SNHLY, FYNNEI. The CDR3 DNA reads TGTGCCAGCTGTTCTGGCGGAGCCTACAATGAGCAGTTCTTC. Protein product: CASCSGGAYNEQFF.

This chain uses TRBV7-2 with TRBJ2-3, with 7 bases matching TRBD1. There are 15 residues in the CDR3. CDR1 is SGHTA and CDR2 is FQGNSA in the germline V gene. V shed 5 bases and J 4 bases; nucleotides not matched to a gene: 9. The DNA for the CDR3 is TGTGCCAGCAGCATAAGGACAGGTGGGGCAGATACGCAGTATTTT. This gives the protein CASSIRTGGADTQYF. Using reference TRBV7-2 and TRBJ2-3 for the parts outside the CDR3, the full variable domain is GAGVSQSPSNKVTEKGKDVELRCDPISGHTALYWYRQSLGQGLEFLIYFQGNSAPDKSGLPSDRFSAERTGGSVSTLTIQRTQQEDSAVYLCASSIRTGGADTQYFGPGTRLTVL.

The CDR3 is CAWSGQVSYEQYF. The CDR3 DNA reads TGTGCCTGGAGTGGACAGGTCTCCTACGAGCAGTACTTC. The V gene is TRBV30, the J gene TRBJ2-7, with D possibly being TRBD1 (6 bases). CDR1 GTSNPN and CDR2 SVGIG come from the germline V gene (reference sequence). The CDR3 totals 13 residues. V lost 1 base and J lost 0, with 7 bases in between.

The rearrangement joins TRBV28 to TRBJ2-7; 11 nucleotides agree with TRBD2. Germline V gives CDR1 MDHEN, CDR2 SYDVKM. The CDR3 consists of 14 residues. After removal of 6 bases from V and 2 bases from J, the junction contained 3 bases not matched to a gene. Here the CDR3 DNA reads TGTGCCAGCAGCTCGACTAGCGGGGCCTACGAGCAGTACTTC. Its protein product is CASSSTSGAYEQYF.

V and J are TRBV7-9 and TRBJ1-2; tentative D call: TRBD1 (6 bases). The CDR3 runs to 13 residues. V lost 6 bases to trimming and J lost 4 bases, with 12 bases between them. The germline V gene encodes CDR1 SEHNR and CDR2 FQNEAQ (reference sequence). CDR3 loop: CASSRDNGYGYTF. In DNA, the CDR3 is TGTGCCAGCAGTCGGGACAACGGCTATGGCTACACCTTC.

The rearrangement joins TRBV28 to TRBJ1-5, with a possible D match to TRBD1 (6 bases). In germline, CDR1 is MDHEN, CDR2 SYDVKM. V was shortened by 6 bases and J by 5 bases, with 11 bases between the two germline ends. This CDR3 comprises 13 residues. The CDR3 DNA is TGTGCCAGCAGAGTGACAGGCCATCAGCCCCAGCATTTT. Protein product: CASRVTGHQPQHF.

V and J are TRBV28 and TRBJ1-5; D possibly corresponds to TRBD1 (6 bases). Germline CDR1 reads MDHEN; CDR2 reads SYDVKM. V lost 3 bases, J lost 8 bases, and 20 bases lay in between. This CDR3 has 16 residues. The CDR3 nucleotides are TGTGCCAGCAGTTTGTCGGGGGGGCAGAGACTAGAGCCCCAGCATTTT. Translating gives CASSLSGGQRLEPQHF.

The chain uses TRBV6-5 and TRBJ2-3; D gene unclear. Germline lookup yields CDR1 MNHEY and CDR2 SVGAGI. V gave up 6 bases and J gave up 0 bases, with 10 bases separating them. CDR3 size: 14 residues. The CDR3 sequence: CASSYGLSTDTQYF. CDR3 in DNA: TGTGCCAGCAGCTACGGCCTCAGCACAGATACGCAGTATTTT.

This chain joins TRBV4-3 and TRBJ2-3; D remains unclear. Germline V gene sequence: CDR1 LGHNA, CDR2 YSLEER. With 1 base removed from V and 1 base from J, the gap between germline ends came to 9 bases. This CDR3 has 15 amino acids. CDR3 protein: CASSQGLSGTDTQYF. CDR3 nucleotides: TGCGCCAGCAGCCAAGGACTCTCCGGCACAGATACGCAGTATTTT.

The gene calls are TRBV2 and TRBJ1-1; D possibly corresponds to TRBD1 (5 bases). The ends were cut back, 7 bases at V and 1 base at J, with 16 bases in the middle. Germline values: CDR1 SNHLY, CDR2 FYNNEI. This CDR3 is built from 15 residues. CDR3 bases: TGTGCCAGCATCCGAGGAGGGGACCAGAACACTGAAGCTTTCTTT. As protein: CASIRGGDQNTEAFF.

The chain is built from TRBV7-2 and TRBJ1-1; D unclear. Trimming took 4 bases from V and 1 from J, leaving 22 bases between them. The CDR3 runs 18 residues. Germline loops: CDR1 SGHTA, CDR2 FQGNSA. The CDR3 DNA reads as TGTGCCAGCAGCTCCCATAAAACGACCCTAGGAGGGAACACTGAAGCTTTCTTT. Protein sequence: CASSSHKTTLGGNTEAFF.

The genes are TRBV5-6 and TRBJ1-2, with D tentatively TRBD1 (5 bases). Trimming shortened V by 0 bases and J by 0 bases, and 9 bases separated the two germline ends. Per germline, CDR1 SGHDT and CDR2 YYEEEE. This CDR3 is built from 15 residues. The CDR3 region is CASSLDIGANYGYTF. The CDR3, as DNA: TGTGCCAGCAGCTTGGATATAGGGGCTAACTATGGCTACACCTTC.

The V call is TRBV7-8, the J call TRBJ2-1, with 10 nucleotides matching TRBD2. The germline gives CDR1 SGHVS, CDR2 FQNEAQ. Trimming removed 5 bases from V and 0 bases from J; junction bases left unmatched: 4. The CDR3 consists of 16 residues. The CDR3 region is CASSLRLAGSYNEQFF. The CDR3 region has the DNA TGTGCCAGCAGCCTTAGACTAGCGGGCTCCTACAATGAGCAGTTCTTC.

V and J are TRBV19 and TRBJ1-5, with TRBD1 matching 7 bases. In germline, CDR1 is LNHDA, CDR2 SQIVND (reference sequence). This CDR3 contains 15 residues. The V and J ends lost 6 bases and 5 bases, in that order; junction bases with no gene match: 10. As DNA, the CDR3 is TGTGCCAGTAGACAACAGGGGATTACCGATCAGCCCCAGCATTTT. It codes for CASRQQGITDQPQHF.

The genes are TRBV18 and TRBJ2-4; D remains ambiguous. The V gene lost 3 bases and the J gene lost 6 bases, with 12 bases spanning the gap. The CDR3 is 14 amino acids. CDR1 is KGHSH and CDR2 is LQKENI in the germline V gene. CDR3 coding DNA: TGTGCCAGCTCACCTCTGGCGGAATTAAACATTCAGTACTTC. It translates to CASSPLAELNIQYF.

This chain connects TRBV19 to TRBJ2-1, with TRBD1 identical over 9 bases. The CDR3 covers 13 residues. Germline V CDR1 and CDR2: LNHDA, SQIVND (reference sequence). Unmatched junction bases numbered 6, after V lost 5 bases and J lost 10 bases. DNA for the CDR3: TGTGCCAGTAGTTCTTGGACAGGGGACGAGCAGTTCTTC. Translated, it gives CASSSWTGDEQFF.

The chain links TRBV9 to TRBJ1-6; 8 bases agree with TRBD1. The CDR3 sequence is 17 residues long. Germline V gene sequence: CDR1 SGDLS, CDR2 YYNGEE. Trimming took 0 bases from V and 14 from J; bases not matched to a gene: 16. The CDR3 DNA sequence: TGTGCCAGCAGCGTAGCAAGGGAGGGCAGGGGGCCTAGGGCCCTCCACTTT. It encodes CASSVAREGRGPRALHF.

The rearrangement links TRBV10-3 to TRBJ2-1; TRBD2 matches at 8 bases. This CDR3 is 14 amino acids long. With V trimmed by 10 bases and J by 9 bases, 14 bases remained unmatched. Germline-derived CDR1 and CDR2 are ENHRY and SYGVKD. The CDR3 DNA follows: TGTGCCACCGCCCCCTCAGCGGGAGCGGGTGAGCAGTTCTTC. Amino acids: CATAPSAGAGEQFF.

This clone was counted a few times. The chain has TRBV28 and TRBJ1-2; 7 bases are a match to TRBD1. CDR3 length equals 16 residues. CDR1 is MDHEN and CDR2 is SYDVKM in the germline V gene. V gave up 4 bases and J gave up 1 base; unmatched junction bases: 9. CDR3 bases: TGTGCCAGCAGTTCCTCCACTGACAGGGATAACTATGGCTACACCTTC. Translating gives CASSSSTDRDNYGYTF.

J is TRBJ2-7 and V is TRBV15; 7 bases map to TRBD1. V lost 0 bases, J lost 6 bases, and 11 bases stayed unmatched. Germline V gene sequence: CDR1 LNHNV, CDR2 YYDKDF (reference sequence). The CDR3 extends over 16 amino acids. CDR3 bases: TGTGCCACCAGCAGAGATGTGACAGGGATCACGGGCGAGCAGTACTTC. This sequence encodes CATSRDVTGITGEQYF.

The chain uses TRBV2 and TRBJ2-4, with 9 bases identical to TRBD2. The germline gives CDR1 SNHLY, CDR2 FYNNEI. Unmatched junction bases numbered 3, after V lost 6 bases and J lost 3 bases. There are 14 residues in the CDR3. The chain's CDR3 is CASRAGGNKNIQYF. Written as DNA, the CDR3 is TGTGCCAGCAGGGCGGGGGGGAACAAAAACATTCAGTACTTC.

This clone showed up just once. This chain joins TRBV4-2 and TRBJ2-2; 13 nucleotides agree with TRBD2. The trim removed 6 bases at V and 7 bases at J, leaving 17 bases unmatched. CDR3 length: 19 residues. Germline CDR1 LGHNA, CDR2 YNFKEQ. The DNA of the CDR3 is TGTGCCAGCAGGGCCAGCCAAGGACTAGCGGGAGAGAAGGGCGGGGAGCTGTTTTTT. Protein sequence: CASRASQGLAGEKGGELFF.

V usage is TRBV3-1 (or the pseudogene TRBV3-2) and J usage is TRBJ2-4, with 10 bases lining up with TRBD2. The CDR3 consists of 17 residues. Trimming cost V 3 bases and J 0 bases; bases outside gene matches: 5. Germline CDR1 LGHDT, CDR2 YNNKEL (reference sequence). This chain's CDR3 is CASSQGTSVLAKNIQYF. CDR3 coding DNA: TGTGCCAGCAGCCAGGGGACTAGCGTCCTAGCCAAAAACATTCAGTACTTC.

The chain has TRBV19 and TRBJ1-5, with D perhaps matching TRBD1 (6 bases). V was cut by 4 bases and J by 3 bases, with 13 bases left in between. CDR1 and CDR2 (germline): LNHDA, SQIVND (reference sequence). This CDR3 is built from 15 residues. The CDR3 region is CASSTGGGANQPQHF. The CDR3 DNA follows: TGTGCCAGTAGTACCGGCGGGGGCGCCAATCAGCCCCAGCATTTT.